This passage covers 7 T cell receptor beta chains from one sample sequenced in a study of CD8 T cells in Susac syndrome. When the RNA was reverse transcribed, random hexamers were used with an input of roughly 0.45 to 1 ug. TCRdb itself ran the immunoSEQ multiplex PCR reads through MiXCR, one entry per CDR3 protein. The top ten clones hold over 0.12% of a sample with 150,000 to 200,000 distinct CDR3 sequences, over 85% of them seen once. Sequencing used CD4+ T cells from PBMCs. The source is a human donor in good health.

The chain's CDR3 is CSVESGASRRTEAFF. CDR3 nucleotides: TGCAGCGTTGAATCCGGGGCCTCGAGGAGAACTGAAGCTTTCTTT. The V and J genes are TRBV29-1 and TRBJ1-1; possibly TRBD1 for D (5 bases). The CDR3 contains 15 residues. With 2 bases removed from V and 5 bases from J, the gap between germline ends came to 18 bases. From germline, CDR1 is SQVTM and CDR2 ANQGSEA.

V is TRBV24-1 and J is TRBJ1-1; D call uncertain. This CDR3 has 15 amino acids. Germline V gene data show CDR1 as KGHDR and CDR2 as SFDVKD. V was pared by 2 bases and J by 1 base, with 10 bases between. The DNA of the CDR3 is TGTGCCACCAGTGATTCCTCCGGACGGAACACTGAAGCTTTCTTT. Translated, it gives CATSDSSGRNTEAFF.

The gene calls are TRBV18 and TRBJ1-2, with TRBD1 as a possible D gene (6 bases). In germline, CDR1 is KGHSH, CDR2 LQKENI. Trimming left V 2 bases short and J 7 bases short, with 14 bases between. CDR3 length equals 14 residues. CDR3 nucleotides: TGTGCCAGCTCACCATTGTTGGGGGCGGCTGGCTACACCTTC. Translating gives CASSPLLGAAGYTF.

This chain links TRBV4-2 with TRBJ2-7, with no clear D. The CDR3 is made up of 13 amino acids. CDR1 LGHNA and CDR2 YNFKEQ come from the germline V gene. Trimming removed 0 bases at V and 8 bases at J, with 11 bases between. CDR3 amino acids: CASSQDRMGQQYF. The CDR3 nucleotides are TGTGCCAGCAGCCAAGATAGGATGGGCCAGCAGTACTTC.

This clonotype was found a few times. The genes are TRBV5-4 and TRBJ2-2, with 9 bases fitting TRBD1. Germline-derived CDR1 and CDR2 are SGHNT and YYREEE (reference sequence). The CDR3 loop spans 15 amino acids. V lost 5 bases, J lost 3 bases, and 5 bases stayed unmatched. CDR3 amino acids: CASSPGQGHTGELFF. CDR3 DNA sequence: TGTGCCAGCAGTCCGGGACAGGGACACACCGGGGAGCTGTTTTTT.

This chain joins TRBV25-1 and TRBJ2-1; D is perhaps TRBD1 or TRBD2 (5 bases each). CDR3 length: 14 residues. The V end was cut by 8 bases, the J end by 0 bases, with 11 bases between. Germline V lookup: CDR1 MGHDK, CDR2 SYGVNS. CDR3 amino acids: CASGGASSYNEQFF. The DNA of the CDR3 is TGTGCCAGCGGGGGTGCTAGCTCCTACAATGAGCAGTTCTTC.

This clonotype was observed once. The chain joins TRBV7-2 to TRBJ2-5; D tentatively reads TRBD1 or TRBD2 (5 bases each). CDR3 length: 15 residues. With 2 bases removed from V and 5 bases from J, the gap between germline ends came to 15 bases. The germline V gene encodes CDR1 SGHTA and CDR2 FQGNSA. In DNA, the CDR3 is TGTGCCAGCAGCTTAACCACCTTTGGGGGTGAGACCCAGTACTTC. Encoded protein: CASSLTTFGGETQYF.